This entry concerns a single TCR beta chain. Membership in each cohort depended on participant-reported clinical history. The record originates from a study of blood T cell repertoires in COVID-19. The CDR3 contains 17 residues. The V gene end was trimmed by 0 bases and the J gene end by 6 bases; junction bases not matched to a gene: 7. Germline CDR1 and CDR2: MNHNS and SASEGT. Study processing details: Amplified reference gene primers provided the basis for estimating nucleated cell counts. TCRdb's copy holds only in-frame clones and misses some; the assay was immunoSEQ multiplex PCR. The D gene and trimming were derived from the DNA, and the V and J assignments and clone size from that table. Among 350,000 to 400,000 clones listed, around 87% were seen once.

The rearrangement uses TRBV6-1 and TRBJ1-5; 11 positions match TRBD1. Source material: PBMCs or T cells enriched from blood (not recorded which). The sequence was collected from a man aged 40-49 years in a cohort exposed to, infected with or recovered from COVID-19 (not recorded which). The CDR3 spells CASSEARGQGAFQPQHF. The CDR3 DNA follows: TGTGCCAGCAGTGAAGCTAGAGGACAGGGGGCTTTTCAGCCCCAGCATTTT.